This T cell receptor (beta chain) was recovered during a study of T cell repertoires in cytomegalovirus infection. After removal of 2 bases from V and 7 bases from J, the junction contained 6 bases not matched to a gene. The CDR3 is 14 residues long. Germline loops: CDR1 SGHTA, CDR2 FQGNSA. The sample holds a few counts of this clonotype. Its antigen is currently unknown. TCRdb fed the reads into MiXCR, producing one record per CDR3 protein. The sample includes fewer than 1,000,000 distinct CDR3 sequences, around 31% seen only once; the top ten take around 15%. The sample was cultured CD8+ T cells from PBMCs, taken from culture after CMV antigen stimulation. The clonotype originates from a human donor in good health (CMV status not recorded). Some clones in this sample may be carry-over from other donors' samples. The V gene is TRBV7-2, the J gene TRBJ1-1; 8 bases fit TRBD1. The CDR3 DNA reads as TGTGCCAGCAGCTTATACTTACAGGGGGATGAAGCTTTCTTT. This codes for CASSLYLQGDEAFF.